These T cell receptor beta chains were read from a single sample in a study of T cell repertoires in cytomegalovirus infection. MiXCR, applied by TCRdb to the reads, yields one record per CDR3 protein. The sample holds 300,000 to 450,000 distinct CDR3 sequences; approximately 18% are singletons and the top ten take around 9.3%. Sample: PBMCs. The source of these receptors is a human donor in good health (CMV status not recorded). Some clones in this sample may be carry-over from other donors' samples. Each CDR3 is given with its conserved first and last residue. D genes are given only for firm matches. Where a row states a size, it is once, few, many or the class of an expanded clone; other rows omit it.

>many|-|TRBV12-3/TRBV12-4|TRBJ1-1
CASSLRQNGEAFF
TGTGCCAGCAGTTTGAGGCAGAACGGTGAAGCTTTCTTT
>many|TRBD2|TRBV7-2|TRBJ2-5
CASSLGSEREARTQYF
TGTGCCAGCAGCTTAGGATCCGAGCGGGAGGCCAGGACCCAGTACTTC
>-|-|TRBV6-4|TRBJ1-2
CASSMFPGWGDGYTF
TGTGCCAGCAGTATGTTCCCCGGGTGGGGCGATGGCTACACCTTC
>many|TRBD2|TRBV11-2|TRBJ2-4
CASSLGLAGRGLGKNIQYF
TGTGCCAGCAGCTTAGGGCTAGCGGGACGAGGACTTGGCAAAAACATTCAGTACTTC
>-|TRBD1|TRBV20-1|TRBJ1-2
CSATRQGAVLGYTF
TGCAGTGCTACCCGACAGGGGGCGGTTTTAGGCTACACCTTC
>-|-|TRBV5-6|TRBJ1-1
CASSFGTLAEAFF
TGTGCCAGCAGCTTCGGTACCCTCGCTGAAGCTTTCTTT
>few|-|TRBV4-1|TRBJ1-6
CASSQGLYNSPLHF
TGCGCCAGCAGCCAAGGACTGTATAATTCACCCCTCCACTTT
>once|TRBD2|TRBV12-3/TRBV12-4|TRBJ2-1
CASSLRGTSGSSYNEQFF
TGTGCCAGCAGTTTAAGAGGGACTAGCGGTTCCTCCTACAATGAGCAGTTCTTC
>-|-|TRBV10-3|TRBJ1-3
CAISESGLRSGNTIYF
TGTGCCATCAGTGAGTCGGGGCTACGCTCTGGAAACACCATATATTTT
>many|-|TRBV7-6|TRBJ2-7
CASSLMVGRGEQYF
TGTGCCAGCAGCTTAATGGTGGGTCGAGGGGAGCAGTACTTC
>few|-|TRBV11-2|TRBJ2-7
CASSFPPYSYEQYF
TGTGCCAGCAGCTTTCCCCCGTACTCCTACGAGCAGTACTTC
>many|-|TRBV7-2|TRBJ2-3
CASSSAGPSDTQYF
TGTGCCAGCAGCTCGGCGGGGCCGTCAGATACGCAGTATTTT
>many|TRBD1|TRBV28|TRBJ1-1
CASKSDRVPNTEAFF
TGTGCCAGCAAGTCAGACAGGGTACCGAACACTGAAGCTTTCTTT
>few|TRBD2|TRBV27|TRBJ2-1
CASSTTSGGYNEQFF
TGTGCCAGCAGTACGACTAGCGGGGGATACAATGAGCAGTTCTTC
>few|-|TRBV7-2|TRBJ1-2
CASTPWGARGYTF
TGTGCCAGCACCCCCTGGGGGGCGCGAGGCTACACCTTC
>-|TRBD2|TRBV11-2|TRBJ2-1
CASSLLARYNEQFF
TGTGCCAGCAGCCTACTAGCGAGATACAATGAGCAGTTCTTC
>few|-|TRBV6-2/TRBV6-3|TRBJ2-3
CAVRGVTDTQYF
TGTGCCGTACGGGGCGTCACAGATACGCAGTATTTT
>few|TRBD1|TRBV5-4|TRBJ2-2
CASRRDRDTGELFF
TGTGCCAGCCGCCGGGACAGGGACACCGGGGAGCTGTTTTTT
>-|-|TRBV10-3|TRBJ2-4
CATQVDSDNIQYF
TGTGCCACCCAGGTGGATTCAGACAACATTCAGTACTTC
>-|-|TRBV19|TRBJ1-5
CASSIGGAALGITQPQHF
TGTGCCAGTAGTATTGGTGGGGCCGCTCTGGGCATCACGCAGCCCCAGCATTTT
>many|-|TRBV7-2|TRBJ1-4
CASSLVPEINEKLFF
TGTGCCAGCAGCTTAGTCCCGGAGATAAATGAAAAACTGTTTTTT
>few|-|TRBV20-1|TRBJ1-1
CSARDGNRVSVEAFF
TGCAGTGCTAGAGATGGAAACAGGGTGAGCGTAGAAGCTTTCTTT
>many|-|TRBV7-8|TRBJ1-1
CASSFTGQYTEAFF
TGTGCCAGCAGCTTCACAGGGCAGTATACTGAAGCTTTCTTT
>few|-|TRBV12-3/TRBV12-4|TRBJ1-1
CASSFRDTLSGTEAFF
TGTGCCAGCAGTTTCCGGGACACTCTCTCGGGGACTGAAGCTTTCTTT
>few|-|TRBV6-2/TRBV6-3|TRBJ2-5
CASRSSETQYF
TGTGCCAGCAGGAGTTCGGAGACCCAGTACTTC